The entry below gives a single TCR beta chain sequence along with its context. V was clipped by 1 base and J by 0 bases, with 5 bases between them. Germline V gene sequence: CDR1 SGHTA, CDR2 FQGTGA. This CDR3 region has 14 residues. These data are taken from a study of OX40 agonist ivuxolimab in advanced cancers. On the study more broadly: The patients received agonistic anti-OX40 (CD134) antibody ivuxolimab. A male proportion of more than 75% was recorded, with mean age roughly 62 years and range about 23 to 90.

Measured with immunoSEQ multiplex PCR; TCRdb has only the in-frame clones, and not every one. The sample lists 68,000 or so clones, roughly 80% occurring once. Autoimmune disease history or systemic immunosuppression led to patients being barred. This clonotype was sampled from an adult with an advanced solid tumor such as melanoma, head and neck, liver or kidney cancer. The sequences come from CD4+ or CD8+ T cells sorted from blood, collected in a trial of the OX40 agonist ivuxolimab. The V call is TRBV7-3, the J call TRBJ2-3; no firm D call. The CDR3 loop reads CASSLMDSTDTQYF. The CDR3, as DNA: TGTGCCAGCAGCTTAATGGACAGCACAGATACGCAGTATTTT.